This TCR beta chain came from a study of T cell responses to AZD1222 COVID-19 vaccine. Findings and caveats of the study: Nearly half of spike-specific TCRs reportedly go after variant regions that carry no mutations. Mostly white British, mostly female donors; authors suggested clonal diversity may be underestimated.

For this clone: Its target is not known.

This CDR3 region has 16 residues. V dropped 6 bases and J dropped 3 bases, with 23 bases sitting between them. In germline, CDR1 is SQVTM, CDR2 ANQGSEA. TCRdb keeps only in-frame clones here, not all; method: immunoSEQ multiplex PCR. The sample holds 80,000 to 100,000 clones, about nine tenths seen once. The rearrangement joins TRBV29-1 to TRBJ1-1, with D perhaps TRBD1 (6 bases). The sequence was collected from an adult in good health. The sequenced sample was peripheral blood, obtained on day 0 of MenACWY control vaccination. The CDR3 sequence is CSVSATGPAPDTEAFF. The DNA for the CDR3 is TGCAGCGTGTCCGCTACAGGGCCAGCGCCGGACACTGAAGCTTTCTTT.